The sequence of this T cell receptor beta chain was determined in a study of T cells after somatic rescue of genetic block. Trimming removed 4 bases at V and 1 base at J, with 8 bases between. This CDR3 is 13 amino acids long. Germline loops: CDR1 SGHNT, CDR2 YYREEE (reference sequence). Method: immunoSEQ multiplex PCR; TCRdb's copy keeps in-frame clones and lacks some. The table has tens of thousands of clones, approximately 91% seen once. Sequencing was done on a sample of peripheral blood mononuclear cells (PBMCs). This TCR was sampled from a man aged 25-45 years. This chain connects TRBV5-4 to TRBJ1-1; D is ambiguous. The CDR3 sequence: CASSHLTNTEAFF. The CDR3 DNA reads TGTGCCAGCAGCCACCTCACGAACACTGAAGCTTTCTTT.